The 13 T cell receptor beta chains below all came from one sample that was sequenced in a study of somatic mutations in cytotoxic T cells in rheumatoid arthritis. Sequencing was performed with immunoSEQ multiplex PCR; in TCRdb, only in-frame clones are kept and a portion is missing. The data hold under 15,000 clones, with about 80% observed a single time. The sample consisted of CD8+ T cells sorted from blood. The receptors were gathered from a man aged 50 to 60 in good health.

CDR3 sequence (DNA): TGTGCCAGTAGTCCCGGGACTAGCGGCCCCTACGAGCAGTACTTC. Protein product: CASSPGTSGPYEQYF. The chain links TRBV19 to TRBJ2-7; 11 nucleotides align to TRBD2. The CDR3 extends over 15 amino acids. V lost 5 bases and J lost 2; bases outside the gene matches: 5. Looked up from germline, CDR1 is LNHDA and CDR2 is SQIVND (reference sequence).

By share, this clone ranks as medium-sized. The J gene is TRBJ1-2, the V gene TRBV6-5, with a weak D call TRBD1 (5 bases). Germline V gives CDR1 MNHEY, CDR2 SVGAGI. This CDR3 is built from 14 residues. Trimming took off 6 bases at V and 8 bases at J, with 19 bases between the two ends. The DNA for the CDR3 is TGTGCCAGCAGGCTAAATGGGGACCCCCGGGGCTACACCTTC. Translation: CASRLNGDPRGYTF.

The J gene is TRBJ1-5, the V gene TRBV15; D may be TRBD1 (6 bases). Germline CDR1 and CDR2: LNHNV and YYDKDF (reference sequence). The CDR3 is 16 amino acids. V shed 1 base and J shed 0 bases, with 10 bases lying between them. The CDR3 nucleotides are TGTGCCACCAGCAGAGGGGCAGGGGATAGCAATCAGCCCCAGCATTTT. Its translation is CATSRGAGDSNQPQHF.

The V and J genes are TRBV6-5 and TRBJ2-5; D unresolved. Trimming shortened V by 0 bases and J by 5 bases, and 10 bases separated the two germline ends. In germline, CDR1 is MNHEY, CDR2 SVGAGI. The length of the CDR3 is 14 residues. CDR3 sequence: CASSYSKGRETQYF. The CDR3 DNA reads TGTGCCAGCAGTTACTCGAAGGGCCGGGAGACCCAGTACTTC.

This rearrangement joins TRBV6-5 to TRBJ2-7; D is uncertain. The CDR3 runs to 13 residues. Per the germline V gene, CDR1 is MNHEY and CDR2 is SVGAGI. With 3 bases removed from V and 5 bases from J, the gap between germline ends came to 11 bases. CDR3 nucleotide sequence: TGTGCCAGCAGTTATGGGGTTTCGGACGAGCAGTACGTC. It codes for CASSYGVSDEQYV.

The rearrangement joins TRBV30 to TRBJ1-2, with a weak D call TRBD1 (5 bases). Germline assignment: CDR1 GTSNPN and CDR2 SVGIG (reference sequence). The germline V and J ends were trimmed by 4 bases and 4 bases, with 16 bases remaining between them. The CDR3 has 14 amino acids. The CDR3 spells CAWKGSGIFYGYTF. DNA of the CDR3: TGTGCCTGGAAAGGTTCAGGGATTTTCTATGGCTACACCTTC. Complete variable domain (other parts from reference TRBV30 and TRBJ1-2): SQTIHQWPATLVQPVGSPLSLECTVEGTSNPNLYWYRQAAGRGLQLLFYSVGIGQISSEVPQNLSASRPQDRQFILSSKKLLLSDSGFYLCAWKGSGIFYGYTFGSGTRLTVV.

V and J are TRBV6-1 and TRBJ1-1; 8 bases are shared with TRBD1. Germline assignment: CDR1 MNHNS and CDR2 SASEGT. Trimming at V came to 3 bases and at J to 3 bases, leaving 6 bases not matched to a gene. The CDR3 has 15 residues. The CDR3 protein is CASSDGQGAYTEAFF. In DNA form, the CDR3 reads TGTGCCAGCAGTGACGGACAGGGCGCGTACACTGAAGCTTTCTTT.

The chain carries TRBV5-6 and TRBJ1-3, with 7 bases aligning to TRBD1. The CDR3 runs to 17 residues. The V gene's germline CDR1 is SGHDT and CDR2 YYEEEE. J gave up 1 base and V 4 bases, and 11 bases lay outside the gene matches. CDR3 loop: CASSPGGQGVSGNTIYF. CDR3 nucleotides: TGTGCCAGCAGCCCCGGAGGGCAGGGGGTATCTGGAAACACCATATATTTT.

V usage is TRBV19 and J usage is TRBJ1-1; D perhaps matches TRBD1 (5 bases). The germline V gene has CDR1 LNHDA and CDR2 SQIVND (reference sequence). The V and J ends lost 1 base and 4 bases respectively, with 7 bases between them. The CDR3 is 13 residues long. CDR3 DNA sequence: TGTGCCAGTAGTATAGGGGGGGGCACTGAAGCTTTCTTT. Protein sequence: CASSIGGGTEAFF.

The rearrangement joins TRBV7-9 to TRBJ2-2, with D unresolved. CDR1 and CDR2 (germline): SEHNR, FQNEAQ (reference sequence). The CDR3 covers 14 residues. V was pared by 4 bases and J by 4 bases, with 10 bases between. CDR3 DNA sequence: TGTGCCAGCAGCTCGGCTAGACTCACCGGGGAGCTGTTTTTT. Residues: CASSSARLTGELFF. Full variable domain (remainder filled in from reference TRBV7-9 and TRBJ2-2): DTGVSQNPRHKITKRGQNVTFRCDPISEHNRLYWYRQTLGQGPEFLTYFQNEAQLEKSRLLSDRFSAERPKGSFSTLEIQRTEQGDSAMYLCASSSARLTGELFFGEGSRLTVL.

The chain links TRBV11-3 to TRBJ1-1, with D tentatively TRBD1 (5 bases). Germline V CDR1 and CDR2: SGHNT, YENEEA. Trimming removed 1 base at V and 2 bases at J, with 11 bases between. The CDR3 covers 15 residues. The CDR3 DNA reads as TGTGCCAGCAGCTTAGGAGGGGCATACAACACTGAAGCTTTCTTT. Protein product: CASSLGGAYNTEAFF.

V is TRBV7-9 and J is TRBJ2-2; TRBD1 aligns across 8 bases. The CDR3 has 14 amino acids. Trimming took 5 bases from V and 4 from J; bases not matched to a gene: 3. In germline, CDR1 is SEHNR, CDR2 FQNEAQ (reference sequence). The CDR3 sequence is CASSLTGGTGELFF. The CDR3 DNA follows: TGTGCCAGCAGCCTCACAGGGGGCACCGGGGAGCTGTTTTTT.

The CDR3 sequence: CASSQDSRGQYYGYTF. The CDR3 region has the DNA TGCGCCAGCAGCCAAGATTCAAGGGGGCAATACTATGGCTACACCTTC. The chain is built from TRBV4-1 and TRBJ1-2; TRBD1 matches at 7 bases. After removal of 0 bases from V and 3 bases from J, the junction contained 7 bases not matched to a gene. This CDR3 is built from 16 residues. Germline assignment: CDR1 MGHRA and CDR2 YSYEKL.